The present TCR beta chain was sequenced within a study of cytotoxic CD8 clonotypes in ibrutinib-treated CLL. The overall study: The patient breakdown showed 11 relapsed/refractory and approximately 15 treatment-naive cases, with approximately 18 IGHV unmutated. Overall, about 25 responses were partial and 2 complete; following median roughly six years, 14 patients stayed remitted and some 12 progressed. Study-level findings and limits: While tracking circulating CD8+ T-cell counts, baseline clonality exceeded that of age-matched healthy donors.

Points on this clone: The target antigen is unknown.

The CDR3 is 17 residues long. Germline loops: CDR1 SGDLS, CDR2 YYNGEE. V was clipped by 2 bases and J by 5 bases; unmatched bases: 8. TCRdb's copy holds only in-frame clones and misses some; the assay was immunoSEQ multiplex PCR. Counted here are approximately 100,000 clones, roughly four fifths occurring once; the ten biggest clones make up 20% to 25%. The sample here was PBMCs, taken after 24 months of ibrutinib treatment. V and J are TRBV9 and TRBJ2-5; 14 bases align to TRBD2. This sequence originates from a human donor with chronic lymphocytic leukemia. The CDR3 DNA sequence: TGTGCCAGCAGCGTCGGGACTAGCGGGAGTAGGGGGGAGACCCAGTACTTC. Its protein product is CASSVGTSGSRGETQYF.